The 26 T cell receptor beta chains given below trace back to one sample, sequenced in a study of T-cell memory formation after mild COVID-19. TCRdb reprocessed the 5' RACE reads via MiXCR and lists one record per CDR3 protein. The profile shows fewer than 650,000 distinct CDR3 sequences, 15% to 20% of them singletons. The sequenced sample was PBMCs or a T cell subset sorted from them (not recorded which). Every receptor here comes from an adult woman who had mild COVID-19 (a few samples of this study predate the infection). Cell type and time point are not known.

The V and J genes are TRBV7-9 and TRBJ1-5, with D possibly being TRBD1 (5 bases). The CDR3 loop spans 13 amino acids. Deletions cut 2 bases from V and 16 bases from J, with 18 bases between. Looked up from germline, CDR1 is SEHNR and CDR2 is FQNEAQ (reference sequence). This CDR3 reads CASSLTEAGYPHF. The CDR3 DNA reads TGTGCCAGCAGCTTAACGGAAGCAGGGTACCCTCATTTT.

The table lists this clonotype with many counts. V is TRBV19 and J is TRBJ1-2; 7 nucleotides agree with TRBD1. This CDR3 comprises 15 residues. V was clipped by 7 bases and J by 5 bases; unmatched bases: 13. The germline CDR1 and CDR2 sequences are LNHDA and SQIVND (reference sequence). CDR3 sequence reads: CASTTRDRGNYGYTF. In nucleotides, the CDR3 is TGTGCCAGTACTACCCGGGACAGAGGAAATTATGGCTACACCTTC.

The rearrangement uses TRBV9 and TRBJ2-1; 12 bases are shared with TRBD1. Trimming took 3 bases from V and 8 from J; bases not matched to a gene: 9. CDR1 is SGDLS, CDR2 YYNGEE, per germline. The CDR3 totals 16 residues. The CDR3 loop reads CASSERGGQGAHEQFF. The CDR3 DNA reads as TGTGCCAGCAGCGAGAGGGGGGGACAGGGGGCCCATGAGCAGTTCTTC.

The chain links TRBV5-4 to TRBJ1-2, with TRBD1 as a possible D gene (5 bases). CDR3 length equals 14 residues. V dropped 2 bases and J dropped 3 bases, with 11 bases sitting between them. Germline loops: CDR1 SGHNT, CDR2 YYREEE (reference sequence). CDR3 loop: CASSFGGEYYGYTF. The CDR3 bases are TGTGCCAGCAGCTTCGGGGGAGAGTACTATGGCTACACCTTC.

This chain joins TRBV6-1 and TRBJ1-1; D is uncertain. The germline V gene encodes CDR1 MNHNS and CDR2 SASEGT. The length of the CDR3 is 14 residues. Deletions cut 2 bases from V and 5 bases from J, with 12 bases between. As DNA, the CDR3 is TGTGCCAGCAGTGAAAAGGTAACGGCGACTGAAGCTTTCTTT. This encodes CASSEKVTATEAFF.

The J gene is TRBJ2-2, the V gene TRBV4-3; D gene uncertain. The germline gives CDR1 LGHNA, CDR2 YSLEER. V was clipped by 0 bases and J by 3 bases, with 14 bases between them. The CDR3 spans 17 residues. The CDR3 loop is CASSQDGGVPYTGELFF. The CDR3 nucleotides read TGCGCCAGCAGCCAAGATGGTGGGGTCCCGTACACCGGGGAGCTGTTTTTT.

This rearrangement joins TRBV29-1 to TRBJ2-4; D unresolved. The CDR3 has 14 amino acids. CDR1 SQVTM and CDR2 ANQGSEA come from the germline V gene. V was shortened by 7 bases and J by 5 bases, with 18 bases between the two germline ends. The CDR3 nucleotides read TGCAGCGCCCTAAACATCGGTCAGGAAAACATTCAGTACTTC. Its protein is CSALNIGQENIQYF.

This clonotype has just a few counts. Germline is not matched at one junction end, which may reflect a read error. The rearrangement uses TRBV7-7 and TRBJ2-1, with 11 positions matching TRBD2. The CDR3 sequence is 16 residues long. In germline, CDR1 is SSHAT, CDR2 FNYEAQ (reference sequence). CDR3 loop: CASSLNSGRASDEQFF. The CDR3 DNA sequence: TGTGCTAGCAGCTTGAATAGCGGGAGGGCCAGCGATGAGCAGTTCTTC.

This clonotype was counted between two and nine times. The rearrangement uses TRBV6-2 or TRBV6-3 and TRBJ2-2; 7 bases line up with TRBD2. In germline, CDR1 is MNHEY, CDR2 SVGEGT. This CDR3 has 14 amino acids. The V and J ends lost 7 bases and 3 bases, in that order; junction bases with no gene match: 5. In DNA form, the CDR3 reads TGTGCCAGCATTGGGACTACCTACACCGGGGAGCTGTTTTTT. Translation: CASIGTTYTGELFF.

In this sample, this clonotype turned up a few times. The chain is built from TRBV27 and TRBJ2-1, with D possibly being TRBD2 (5 bases). V was pared by 5 bases and J by 2 bases, with 13 bases between. The CDR3 is 15 amino acids. The germline gives CDR1 MNHEY, CDR2 SMNVEV (reference sequence). The CDR3 reads CASSHVPEAYNEQFF. The CDR3 region has the DNA TGTGCCAGCAGTCACGTTCCGGAGGCCTACAATGAGCAGTTCTTC.

The chain links TRBV27 to TRBJ2-3; the match to TRBD1 covers 11 bases. The ends lost 5 bases at V and 2 bases at J; junction bases unmatched: 9. Germline lookup yields CDR1 MNHEY and CDR2 SMNVEV (reference sequence). The CDR3 loop spans 17 amino acids. In DNA form, the CDR3 reads TGTGCCAGCAGTGGGACAGGGGGTTCTTTACTCACAGATACGCAGTATTTT. The encoded protein is CASSGTGGSLLTDTQYF.

J is TRBJ2-7 and V is TRBV12-3 or TRBV12-4; D uncertain. Trimming cost V 1 base and J 3 bases, with 10 bases left between them. CDR3 size: 14 residues. The CDR3 sequence is CASSLGGKNYEQYF. CDR3 DNA: TGTGCCAGCAGTTTAGGGGGTAAGAACTACGAGCAGTACTTC.

The V and J genes are TRBV4-1 and TRBJ1-2; D is perhaps TRBD1 (5 bases). Trimming stripped 5 bases from V and 8 bases from J, with 21 bases between. CDR3 length equals 15 residues. CDR1 and CDR2 (germline): MGHRA, YSYEKL. For the CDR3, the DNA is TGCGCCAGCAGCTACCCGGCAGGGACGGTCGAGGGCTACACCTTC. Translated: CASSYPAGTVEGYTF.

This chain joins TRBV24-1 and TRBJ1-2; 11 positions match TRBD1. V was clipped by 5 bases and J by 1 base; unmatched bases: 8. The CDR3 contains 17 residues. Germline CDR1 and CDR2: KGHDR and SFDVKD. The CDR3 DNA sequence: TGTGCCACCAGTGGAGGTGCCGGGACAGGGGGTAACTATGGCTACACCTTC. It yields the protein CATSGGAGTGGNYGYTF.

DNA of the CDR3: TGTGCCAGCAGTGAAGTGGGGACAGGGGGATTACGAAGGCAGTACTTC. It translates to CASSEVGTGGLRRQYF. The J gene is TRBJ2-7, the V gene TRBV6-1, with 11 bases aligning to TRBD1. The CDR3 totals 16 residues. Trimming took 1 base from V and 9 from J; bases not matched to a gene: 11. Germline-derived CDR1 and CDR2 are MNHNS and SASEGT.

In this sample, this clonotype turned up many times. The V call is TRBV6-2 or TRBV6-3, the J call TRBJ1-5; no clear D gene. The CDR3 length is 14 residues. Trimming left V 6 bases short and J 3 bases short, with 12 bases between. Germline loops: CDR1 MNHEY, CDR2 SVGEGT. The CDR3 sequence: CASRTPGPNQPQHF. In DNA form, the CDR3 reads TGTGCCAGCAGAACACCGGGCCCCAATCAGCCCCAGCATTTT.

This clonotype was counted only a few times. The chain couples TRBV6-5 to TRBJ2-7; D possibly matches TRBD1 or TRBD2 (7 bases each). Germline V lookup: CDR1 MNHEY, CDR2 SVGAGI. The CDR3 runs 17 residues. V was pared by 2 bases and J by 0 bases, with 17 bases between. The chain's CDR3 is CASSYERQGGYSYEQYF. CDR3 sequence (DNA): TGTGCCAGCAGTTACGAGAGACAGGGAGGGTACTCCTACGAGCAGTACTTC.

This chain's CDR3 is CASSQGQPMNTEAFF. CDR3 DNA sequence: TGTGCCAGCAGCCAAGGACAGCCTATGAACACTGAAGCTTTCTTT. V usage is TRBV3-1 and J usage is TRBJ1-1; D may be TRBD1 (5 bases). Germline V lookup: CDR1 LGHDT, CDR2 YNNKEL (reference sequence). V lost 1 base and J 0 bases, leaving 9 bases between the germline ends. This CDR3 has 15 residues.

V gene TRBV20-1 combines with J gene TRBJ2-1; 12 nucleotides agree with TRBD2. CDR3 length: 15 residues. The V gene's germline CDR1 is DFQATT and CDR2 SNEGSKA (reference sequence). After removal of 5 bases from V and 4 bases from J, the junction contained 6 bases not matched to a gene. CDR3 protein: CSALPGTSGYNEQFF. CDR3 DNA: TGCAGTGCTTTGCCGGGGACTAGCGGGTACAATGAGCAGTTCTTC.

The table lists this clonotype with a few counts. This chain joins TRBV18 and TRBJ1-1, with D unresolved. This CDR3 has 15 residues. With 2 bases removed from V and 3 bases from J, the gap between germline ends came to 13 bases. Germline V gives CDR1 KGHSH, CDR2 LQKENI. The CDR3 loop is CASSPAHVRDTEAFF. In DNA, the CDR3 is TGTGCCAGCTCACCAGCCCATGTGAGGGACACTGAAGCTTTCTTT.

In its sample, this clonotype was seen a few times. V and J are TRBV27 and TRBJ1-6, with 10 bases that match TRBD1. This CDR3 has 14 amino acids. The trim removed 3 bases at V and 9 bases at J, leaving 2 bases unmatched. The germline gives CDR1 MNHEY, CDR2 SMNVEV (reference sequence). The CDR3 DNA reads TGTGCCAGCAGTTTGGACAGGGGGGTTTCACCCCTCCACTTT. It translates to CASSLDRGVSPLHF.

This clonotype was recorded at least ten times. A read error may produce the germline difference seen at one junction end. The chain recombines TRBV7-7 with TRBJ2-5, with D unresolved. CDR1 and CDR2 (germline): SSHAT, FNYEAQ (reference sequence). The CDR3 spans 14 residues. The CDR3 bases are TGTGCTAGCAGCTTAGCTGGGTTCGGAGAGACCCAGTACTTC. Its translation is CASSLAGFGETQYF. Drawing the rest from reference TRBV7-7 and TRBJ2-5, the complete variable domain is GAGVSQSPRYKVTKRGQDVTLRCDPISSHATLYWYQQALGQGPEFLTYFNYEAQPDKSGLPSDRFSAERPEGSISTLTIQRTEQRDSAMYRCASSLAGFGETQYFGPGTRLLVL.

V usage is TRBV7-2 and J usage is TRBJ1-2, with D maybe TRBD1 (6 bases). The V end was cut by 5 bases, the J end by 4 bases, with 14 bases between. In germline, CDR1 is SGHTA, CDR2 FQGNSA. This CDR3 has 14 residues. The CDR3 loop is CASSPGTRPYGYTF. CDR3 nucleotide sequence: TGTGCCAGCAGCCCTGGGACACGTCCCTATGGCTACACCTTC.

This chain links TRBV4-1 with TRBJ1-1; TRBD1 aligns across 11 bases. The trim removed 4 bases at V and 5 bases at J, leaving 3 bases unmatched. The CDR3 loop spans 14 amino acids. Germline V gene lookup returns CDR1 MGHRA and CDR2 YSYEKL. The CDR3 region has the DNA TGCGCCAGCAGCCGAGGGACAGGGGGGACTGAAGCTTTCTTT. Translated, it gives CASSRGTGGTEAFF.

This clonotype has a count of ten or more. The V gene is TRBV7-8, the J gene TRBJ2-3, with D possibly TRBD2 on 5 matching bases. Looked up from germline, CDR1 is SGHVS and CDR2 is FQNEAQ. The CDR3 has 15 residues. The germline V and J ends were trimmed by 0 bases and 5 bases, with 12 bases remaining between them. CDR3 loop: CASSLALLEGDTQYF. CDR3 nucleotides: TGTGCCAGCAGCTTAGCATTGCTAGAGGGAGATACGCAGTATTTT.

This rearrangement joins TRBV20-1 to TRBJ1-1; D perhaps matches TRBD1 (5 bases). Germline V lookup: CDR1 DFQATT, CDR2 SNEGSKA (reference sequence). Trimming cost V 5 bases and J 1 base, with 8 bases left between them. The CDR3 sequence is 12 residues long. CDR3: CSAPRANTEAFF. CDR3 bases: TGCAGTGCTCCCAGGGCGAACACTGAAGCTTTCTTT.